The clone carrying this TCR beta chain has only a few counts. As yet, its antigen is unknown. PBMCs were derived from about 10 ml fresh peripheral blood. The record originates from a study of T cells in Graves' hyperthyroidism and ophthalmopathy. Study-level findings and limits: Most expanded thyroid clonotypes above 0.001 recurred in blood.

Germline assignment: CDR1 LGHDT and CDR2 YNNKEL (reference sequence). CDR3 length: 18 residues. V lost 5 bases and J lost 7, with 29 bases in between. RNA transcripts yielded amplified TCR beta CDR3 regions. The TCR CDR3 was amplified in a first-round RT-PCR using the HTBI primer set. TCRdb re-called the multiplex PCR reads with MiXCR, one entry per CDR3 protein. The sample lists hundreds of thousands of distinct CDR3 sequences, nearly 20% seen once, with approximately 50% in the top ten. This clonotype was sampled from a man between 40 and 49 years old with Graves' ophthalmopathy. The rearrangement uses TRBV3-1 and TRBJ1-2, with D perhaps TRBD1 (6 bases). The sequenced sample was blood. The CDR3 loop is CASSVSPLGGDGSFGYTF. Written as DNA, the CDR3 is TGTGCCAGCAGCGTATCCCCCCTAGGGGGGGACGGGTCCTTTGGCTACACCTTC.